The 27 T cell receptor beta chains presented below share a single source sample, sequenced in a study of blood T cells in healthy people across ages. The second PCR ran about 6 to 11 cycles with a sample-barcoded 5' primer and J-beta primers. TCRdb reprocessed the 5' RACE reads with MiXCR, giving one entry per CDR3 protein. The sample has more than 650,000 distinct CDR3 sequences; 22% are singletons. Material for sequencing was blood. These receptor sequences come from a man in his 70s in good health.

The V and J genes are TRBV6-2 or TRBV6-3 and TRBJ2-4; D is perhaps TRBD1 (7 bases). The CDR3 is 16 residues long. Germline CDR1 is MNHEY and CDR2 is SVGEGT. V lost 2 bases and J lost 7, with 18 bases in between. The CDR3 is CASSYLGTPGGNIQYF. The CDR3 region has the DNA TGTGCCAGCAGTTACCTTGGGACCCCAGGGGGGAACATTCAGTACTTC.

The V call is TRBV29-1, the J call TRBJ2-4; either TRBD1 or TRBD2 may fit D (7 bases each). Trimming pared 7 bases from V and 1 base from J, leaving 23 bases between. The germline V gene encodes CDR1 SQVTM and CDR2 ANQGSEA. CDR3 length: 17 amino acids. The CDR3 sequence is CSAAGTAAGAAKNIQYF. Written as DNA, the CDR3 is TGCAGCGCCGCCGGGACAGCTGCGGGGGCGGCCAAAAACATTCAGTACTTC.

This clonotype was observed many times. The chain joins TRBV29-1 to TRBJ2-3; 10 bases align to TRBD2. J lost 0 bases, V lost 4 bases, and 1 base had no gene match. CDR3 length: 14 amino acids. The germline V gene encodes CDR1 SQVTM and CDR2 ANQGSEA. CDR3 sequence reads: CSVAGLASTDTQYF. DNA for the CDR3: TGCAGCGTTGCGGGACTAGCGAGCACAGATACGCAGTATTTT.

This clonotype has more than one count but fewer than ten. The V and J genes are TRBV6-5 and TRBJ1-4; D gene uncertain. V lost 2 bases and J lost 12, with 13 bases in between. Per the germline V gene, CDR1 is MNHEY and CDR2 is SVGAGI. CDR3 length equals 13 residues. CDR3: CASSYPNALELFF. As DNA, the CDR3 is TGTGCCAGCAGTTACCCGAACGCGTTAGAACTGTTTTTT.

The rearrangement uses TRBV24-1 and TRBJ2-5; a possible D gene is TRBD1 (5 bases). Germline values: CDR1 KGHDR, CDR2 SFDVKD. The CDR3 length is 16 residues. Deletions cut 4 bases from V and 2 bases from J, with 16 bases between. CDR3: CATSDRTNPKQETQYF. The CDR3 DNA reads TGTGCCACCAGTGACCGGACAAATCCTAAACAAGAGACCCAGTACTTC.

A remark on this clonotype: The junction differs from germline at one of its ends, possibly a read error. The chain combines TRBV5-1 with TRBJ2-5, with 8 nucleotides matching TRBD2. TRBJ2-1 matches the DNA end more closely, so the J call is doubtful. The CDR3 loop spans 15 amino acids. Germline V gene lookup returns CDR1 SGHRS and CDR2 YFSETQ. CDR3 sequence reads: CPSSLGSGSYNEQFF. Here the CDR3 DNA reads TGCCCCAGCAGCTTGGGGAGCGGGAGCTACAATGAGCAGTTCTTC.

This clonotype appeared a single time. The rearrangement uses TRBV29-1 and TRBJ1-1, with D possibly matching TRBD1 (5 bases). V lost 7 bases to trimming and J lost 0 bases, with 15 bases between them. From germline, CDR1 is SQVTM and CDR2 ANQGSEA. The CDR3 is 14 residues long. The CDR3 DNA follows: TGCAGCGCTCCTCGAGGAGGGGTGAACACTGAAGCTTTCTTT. This encodes CSAPRGGVNTEAFF.

This clonotype was seen only a few times. Compared with germline, one end of the junction differs, possibly owing to a read error. The chain uses TRBV20-1 and TRBJ1-1; possibly TRBD1 for D (5 bases). The germline V gene encodes CDR1 DFQATT and CDR2 SNEGSKA (reference sequence). This CDR3 is built from 15 residues. The CDR3 DNA sequence: TGCAGTGCAAGAGGGGTAAGGGAGAGGTGGTCTGAAGCTTTCTTT. It is translated as CSARGVRERWSEAFF.

The genes are TRBV20-1 and TRBJ1-2; no firm D call. Trimming left V 0 bases short and J 2 bases short, with 10 bases between. Germline V lookup: CDR1 DFQATT, CDR2 SNEGSKA (reference sequence). CDR3 size: 14 residues. The CDR3 region is CSARDYETNYGYTF. As DNA, the CDR3 is TGCAGTGCTAGAGATTACGAAACAAACTATGGCTACACCTTC.

The DNA for the CDR3 is TGTGCCATCAGTGTTACCGGGACAGGGGATGAAAAACTGTTTTTT. It codes for CAISVTGTGDEKLFF. This chain joins TRBV10-3 and TRBJ1-4; 10 nucleotides match TRBD1. This CDR3 is built from 15 residues. V was pared by 4 bases and J by 6 bases, with 5 bases of the junction left unmatched. Germline values: CDR1 ENHRY, CDR2 SYGVKD.

There are many counts of this clonotype. The genes are TRBV5-1 and TRBJ2-7; D unresolved. Germline V gene lookup returns CDR1 SGHRS and CDR2 YFSETQ. Trimming shortened V by 5 bases and J by 0 bases, and 12 bases separated the two germline ends. The CDR3 length is 14 residues. The CDR3 DNA sequence: TGCGCCAGCAGTACCCAGGAGAGCTCCTACGAGCAGTACTTC. This gives the protein CASSTQESSYEQYF.

This clonotype was seen a handful of times. The CDR3 here is CASSPRTGVGGYTF. The CDR3 DNA follows: TGTGCCAGCAGTCCTCGAACAGGGGTGGGAGGCTACACCTTC. This chain links TRBV12-3 or TRBV12-4 with TRBJ1-2; 7 bases are a match to TRBD1. The CDR3 runs to 14 residues. V was clipped by 5 bases and J by 8 bases; unmatched bases: 11.

This clonotype was observed a few times. V gene TRBV2 combines with J gene TRBJ1-5; TRBD1 aligns across 8 bases. Germline loops: CDR1 SNHLY, CDR2 FYNNEI. The CDR3 has 15 amino acids. Trimming removed 6 bases from V and 3 bases from J; junction bases left unmatched: 7. The CDR3 DNA is TGTGCCAGCAGGGCTACCAGGGGGCTCAATCAGCCCCAGCATTTT. Protein: CASRATRGLNQPQHF.

The chain carries TRBV2 and TRBJ1-1, with D possibly matching TRBD1 (5 bases). Germline CDR1 is SNHLY and CDR2 is FYNNEI. Trimming took 4 bases from V and 4 from J, leaving 10 bases between them. This CDR3 contains 13 residues. CDR3 nucleotides: TGTGCCAGCAGTGTTCTGGGGGTCACTGAAGCTTTCTTT. Translated, it gives CASSVLGVTEAFF.

This clonotype has more than one count but fewer than ten. The J gene is TRBJ2-1, the V gene TRBV11-2; no clear D gene. Trimming cost V 2 bases and J 2 bases, with 7 bases left between them. Germline lookup yields CDR1 SGHAT and CDR2 FQNNGV. The CDR3 runs 14 residues. The CDR3 DNA is TGTGCCAGCAGCTTATTCGACCCCTACAATGAGCAGTTCTTC. Protein sequence: CASSLFDPYNEQFF.

This clonotype has more than one count but fewer than ten. The rearrangement joins TRBV2 to TRBJ1-1; D call uncertain. Germline loops: CDR1 SNHLY, CDR2 FYNNEI. This CDR3 spans 13 amino acids. V was pared by 7 bases and J by 5 bases, with 14 bases between. CDR3 nucleotide sequence: TGTGCCAGCATTCAGCCCCTAGGTACTGAAGCTTTCTTT. It encodes CASIQPLGTEAFF.

At least ten counts were recorded for this clonotype. V is TRBV14 and J is TRBJ1-5; unclear D gene. Trimming stripped 0 bases from V and 8 bases from J, with 14 bases between. This CDR3 comprises 15 residues. Looked up from germline, CDR1 is SGHDN and CDR2 is FVKESK. In DNA, the CDR3 is TGTGCCAGCAGCCAAGATGAGCCAGGTCACAAGCCCCAGCATTTT. Translated: CASSQDEPGHKPQHF. Using reference TRBV14 and TRBJ1-5 for the parts outside the CDR3, the full variable domain is EAGVTQFPSHSVIEKGQTVTLRCDPISGHDNLYWYRRVMGKEIKFLLHFVKESKQDESGMPNNRFLAERTGGTYSTLKVQPAELEDSGVYFCASSQDEPGHKPQHFGDGTRLSIL.

In nucleotides, the CDR3 is TGTGCCAGCAAAGCCCTCCCTAGCGGGAGGGCCACCGGGGAGCTGTTTTTT. Translated, it gives CASKALPSGRATGELFF. This chain uses TRBV19 with TRBJ2-2; 12 bases are shared with TRBD2. V dropped 9 bases and J dropped 4; count of bases not matched to a gene: 12. The CDR3 length is 17 residues. Per germline, CDR1 LNHDA and CDR2 SQIVND (reference sequence).

This clonotype appeared a few times. This sequence joins TRBV11-1 and TRBJ2-1; a possible D gene is TRBD2 (5 bases). CDR1 and CDR2 from the germline V gene are SGHAT and FQDESV (reference sequence). Trimming cost V 2 bases and J 4 bases, with 12 bases left between them. CDR3 size: 15 residues. The CDR3 DNA reads TGTGCCAGCAGCTTACAACCCGGGATGTACAATGAGCAGTTCTTC. Translation gives CASSLQPGMYNEQFF.

There are a few counts of this clonotype. This CDR3 is CSVDGWGSITGELFF. DNA for the CDR3: TGCAGCGTTGACGGGTGGGGGTCTATCACCGGGGAGCTGTTTTTT. This chain uses TRBV29-1 with TRBJ2-2; D possibly uses TRBD1 or TRBD2 (5 bases each). Deletions cut 3 bases from V and 4 bases from J, with 15 bases between. Germline lookup yields CDR1 SQVTM and CDR2 ANQGSEA. The CDR3 has 15 residues.

This clonotype was seen more than once but under ten times. The chain combines TRBV12-3 or TRBV12-4 with TRBJ2-7; D unresolved. Matching the DNA end better, TRBJ2-1 makes the J call doubtful. CDR3 length equals 15 residues. The CDR3 reads CASSLVVGTYNEQFF. The DNA of the CDR3 is TGTGCCAGCAGTTTAGTAGTGGGGACCTACAATGAGCAGTTCTTC.

The table lists this clonotype with a few counts. J is TRBJ2-1 and V is TRBV29-1; D is undetermined. CDR3 length equals 12 residues. The germline V and J ends were trimmed by 7 bases and 7 bases, with 14 bases remaining between them. Germline V gene sequence: CDR1 SQVTM, CDR2 ANQGSEA. CDR3 in DNA: TGCAGCGCCCTGCCTAGTGTGAATGAGCAGTTCTTC. This encodes CSALPSVNEQFF.

This chain links TRBV4-1 with TRBJ1-4, with D hard to call. The length of the CDR3 is 17 residues. Trimming removed 3 bases at V and 8 bases at J, with 22 bases between. CDR1 and CDR2 from the germline V gene are MGHRA and YSYEKL. CDR3 DNA: TGCGCCAGCAGCCAGGAACCTCCGGGAACAGAGGAGGAAAAACTGTTTTTT. Encoded protein: CASSQEPPGTEEEKLFF.

The chain is built from TRBV6-6 and TRBJ1-1; 11 bases are shared with TRBD1. Per germline, CDR1 MNHNY and CDR2 SVGAGI (reference sequence). This CDR3 region has 16 residues. The V segment lost 7 bases and the J segment 1 base; nucleotides outside the gene matches: 8. The CDR3 loop is CASKRPGQGENTEAFF. The CDR3 DNA is TGTGCCAGCAAACGACCGGGACAGGGGGAGAACACTGAAGCTTTCTTT.

The rearrangement links TRBV12-3 or TRBV12-4 to TRBJ2-1; 9 positions match TRBD2. The CDR3 spans 13 residues. Germline trimming cut 7 bases from V and 10 bases from J; bases unmatched to any gene: 8. The CDR3 region is CASKLQAGGEQFF. The CDR3 nucleotides read TGTGCCAGCAAACTTCAAGCGGGAGGAGAGCAGTTCTTC.

The V gene is TRBV10-2, the J gene TRBJ1-1; D call uncertain. V was trimmed by 10 bases and J by 1 base, leaving 10 bases between them. The CDR3 is 12 amino acids. CDR1 WSHSY and CDR2 SAAADI come from the germline V gene. The CDR3 DNA follows: TGCGCCACCGGACGGGAGAACACTGAAGCTTTCTTT. Its translation: CATGRENTEAFF.

The chain combines TRBV7-2 with TRBJ1-5, with D uncertain. The CDR3 length is 13 residues. V was shortened by 1 base and J by 7 bases, with 8 bases between the two germline ends. CDR1 and CDR2 (germline): SGHTA, FQGNSA. The CDR3 loop reads CASSLGLLQPQHF. In DNA, the CDR3 is TGTGCCAGCAGCTTAGGACTCCTGCAGCCCCAGCATTTT.